These 24 T cell receptor beta chains came from one sample sequenced in a study of blood T cell repertoires in COVID-19. Generated by immunoSEQ multiplex PCR, the TCRdb table keeps only in-frame clones and is missing some. Altogether some 200,000 clones are present, 75% to 95% being singletons, with the ten largest covering nearly 0.55%. The sample taken for sequencing was peripheral blood. These receptors came from a man aged 45-65 years with acute or convalescent COVID-19.

This sequence joins TRBV11-2 and TRBJ2-1; possibly TRBD2 for D (6 bases). CDR3 length: 14 amino acids. Trimming pared 3 bases from V and 2 bases from J, leaving 8 bases between. Per germline, CDR1 SGHAT and CDR2 FQNNGV. CDR3 in DNA: TGTGCCAGCAGCTTGACTAGGACCTACAATGAGCAGTTCTTC. Amino acids: CASSLTRTYNEQFF.

The V and J genes are TRBV24-1 and TRBJ2-1; tentative D call: TRBD1 (5 bases). The V gene lost 5 bases and the J gene lost 4 bases, with 11 bases spanning the gap. The CDR3 is made up of 14 amino acids. Per germline, CDR1 KGHDR and CDR2 SFDVKD. CDR3 in DNA: TGTGCCACCAGTGGGTGGGGCTTTTACAATGAGCAGTTCTTC. Its protein is CATSGWGFYNEQFF.

The chain uses TRBV6-5 and TRBJ1-1; D is undetermined. Between the trimmed V and J ends, which lost 6 bases and 1 base, there was a span of 12 bases. This CDR3 spans 14 amino acids. Germline CDR1 reads MNHEY; CDR2 reads SVGAGI. The CDR3 spells CASSPITANTEAFF. CDR3 nucleotides: TGTGCCAGCAGCCCAATTACAGCGAACACTGAAGCTTTCTTT.

The gene calls are TRBV5-5 and TRBJ2-7; D gene ambiguous. The CDR3 is 15 amino acids. Trimming removed 0 bases from V and 2 bases from J, with 12 bases in between. In germline, CDR1 is SGHKS, CDR2 YYEKEE (reference sequence). The CDR3 spells CASSLVPAQAYEQYF. The CDR3 DNA sequence: TGTGCCAGCAGCTTGGTACCGGCCCAGGCCTACGAGCAGTACTTC.

This chain connects TRBV28 to TRBJ2-7, with TRBD2 matching 11 bases. Trimming removed 8 bases from V and 6 bases from J; junction bases left unmatched: 15. The CDR3 runs 16 residues. From germline, CDR1 is MDHEN and CDR2 SYDVKM. DNA of the CDR3: TGTGCCAGCGGTAGCGGGGGGGACTCGTCGGCTCGCGAGCAGTACGTC. Translation: CASGSGGDSSAREQYV.

This chain joins TRBV7-9 and TRBJ1-2; 9 bases are a match to TRBD1. The CDR3 extends over 18 amino acids. V gave up 6 bases and J gave up 0 bases; unmatched junction bases: 14. The V gene's germline CDR1 is SEHNR and CDR2 FQNEAQ (reference sequence). The CDR3, as DNA: TGTGCCAGCAGAACACCCCCGGGACAGGGAGCGACTAACTATGGCTACACCTTC. This sequence encodes CASRTPPGQGATNYGYTF.

The genes are TRBV28 and TRBJ1-1; 9 bases agree with TRBD1. Germline CDR1 and CDR2: MDHEN and SYDVKM. The CDR3 runs 13 residues. After removal of 7 bases from V and 6 bases from J, the junction contained 6 bases not matched to a gene. The CDR3 spells CASNSGQGSEAFF. DNA for the CDR3: TGTGCCAGCAACTCGGGACAGGGCTCTGAAGCTTTCTTT.

The rearrangement joins TRBV4-1 to TRBJ2-7, with TRBD1 matching 10 bases. The germline V gene has CDR1 MGHRA and CDR2 YSYEKL. This CDR3 is built from 13 residues. J gave up 7 bases and V 4 bases, and 4 bases lay outside the gene matches. DNA for the CDR3: TGCGCCAGCAGCCGGGACAGGGGTGGTGAGCAGTACTTC. Translation gives CASSRDRGGEQYF.

The chain has TRBV11-3 and TRBJ2-1, with TRBD2 identical over 7 bases. Trimming at V came to 6 bases and at J to 6 bases, leaving 8 bases not matched to a gene. The CDR3 totals 14 residues. The germline V gene has CDR1 SGHNT and CDR2 YENEEA. The CDR3 loop reads CASSSGGSLNEQFF. CDR3 coding DNA: TGTGCCAGCAGTAGCGGCGGGAGTCTCAATGAGCAGTTCTTC.

The V call is TRBV9, the J call TRBJ2-3; tentative D call: TRBD2 (5 bases). Germline V lookup: CDR1 SGDLS, CDR2 YYNGEE. There are 20 residues in the CDR3. Deletions cut 0 bases from V and 0 bases from J, with 23 bases between. The CDR3 here is CASSVGRRAGRNPSTDTQYF. The CDR3 DNA is TGTGCCAGCAGCGTAGGGAGGCGGGCGGGCCGAAATCCTAGCACAGATACGCAGTATTTT.

With respect to this clone: Other DNA sequences in this sample translate to the same CDR3. The rearrangement links TRBV10-3 to TRBJ1-2, with a possible D match to TRBD1 (6 bases). Trimming pared 3 bases from V and 2 bases from J, leaving 13 bases between. CDR1 is ENHRY, CDR2 SYGVKD, per germline. The CDR3 length is 15 residues. This chain's CDR3 is CAISDPRGTNYGYTF. The CDR3 DNA follows: TGTGCCATCAGTGATCCTCGAGGGACAAACTATGGCTACACCTTC.

The chain uses TRBV27 and TRBJ2-7, with a tentative D call TRBD1 (6 bases). Germline V gene sequence: CDR1 MNHEY, CDR2 SMNVEV (reference sequence). V shed 0 bases and J shed 2 bases, with 14 bases lying between them. This CDR3 contains 16 residues. CDR3 residues: CASSLSLAGVTYEQYF. CDR3 coding DNA: TGTGCCAGCAGTTTATCGCTGGCAGGGGTAACCTACGAGCAGTACTTC.

The chain is built from TRBV7-2 and TRBJ1-1, with a tentative D call TRBD1 (5 bases). V shed 5 bases and J shed 1 base, with 14 bases lying between them. The CDR3 runs to 15 residues. From germline, CDR1 is SGHTA and CDR2 FQGNSA. CDR3 in DNA: TGTGCCAGCAGCACCTCCAGGGCGCCGAACACTGAAGCTTTCTTT. Translating it yields CASSTSRAPNTEAFF.

This rearrangement joins TRBV7-8 to TRBJ2-3, with 13 bases that match TRBD2. The CDR3 loop spans 18 amino acids. With 2 bases clipped from V and 6 bases from J, the junction kept 11 bases outside the gene matches. The V gene's germline CDR1 is SGHVS and CDR2 FQNEAQ. Written as DNA, the CDR3 is TGTGCCAGCAGCTTACCCCACGCACTAGCGGGGGGGCATGATACGCAGTATTTT. This codes for CASSLPHALAGGHDTQYF.

The chain couples TRBV6-2 or TRBV6-3 to TRBJ1-5; D may be TRBD1 (6 bases). Per the germline V gene, CDR1 is MNHEY and CDR2 is SVGEGT. The CDR3 has 16 amino acids. The V gene lost 6 bases and the J gene lost 0 bases, with 15 bases spanning the gap. The CDR3 DNA is TGTGCCAGCAGCCGAGGGACAACCTATAGCAATCAGCCCCAGCATTTT. It specifies CASSRGTTYSNQPQHF.

The chain recombines TRBV5-1 with TRBJ2-3; 14 positions agree with TRBD2. In germline, CDR1 is SGHRS, CDR2 YFSETQ. The CDR3 has 19 residues. V trimming: 0 bases; J trimming: 4 bases; junction bases outside the gene matches: 10. CDR3 sequence (DNA): TGCGCCAGCAGCTTGGGACTAGCGGGAGGGCCGGGGGGCGCAGATACGCAGTATTTT. This codes for CASSLGLAGGPGGADTQYF.

The chain joins TRBV27 to TRBJ1-1; 9 nucleotides line up with TRBD1. This CDR3 comprises 13 residues. J lost 6 bases, V lost 6 bases, and 5 bases had no gene match. The germline gives CDR1 MNHEY, CDR2 SMNVEV (reference sequence). CDR3 region: CASSQQGAAEAFF. CDR3 in DNA: TGTGCCAGCAGCCAACAGGGGGCGGCTGAAGCTTTCTTT.

The chain couples TRBV27 to TRBJ2-7; 9 positions match TRBD1. The CDR3 contains 14 residues. Germline-derived CDR1 and CDR2 are MNHEY and SMNVEV (reference sequence). Germline trimming cut 5 bases from V and 4 bases from J; bases unmatched to any gene: 6. This CDR3 reads CASSATGGRYEQYF. CDR3 bases: TGTGCCAGCAGTGCAACAGGGGGCAGGTACGAGCAGTACTTC.

The chain is built from TRBV6-1 and TRBJ2-3; TRBD2 is a possible D gene (7 bases). The germline gives CDR1 MNHNS, CDR2 SASEGT. The CDR3 contains 16 residues. Deletions cut 4 bases from V and 5 bases from J, with 19 bases between. CDR3 in DNA: TGTGCCAGCAGTGGGGGGGCGCGGGAGCGAGGAGATACGCAGTATTTT. Translation gives CASSGGARERGDTQYF.

The rearrangement joins TRBV5-1 to TRBJ2-1; tentatively, D is TRBD1 (5 bases). CDR3 length equals 12 residues. The ends were cut back, 4 bases at V and 5 bases at J, with 7 bases in the middle. CDR1 and CDR2 from the germline V gene are SGHRS and YFSETQ. CDR3 loop: CASSTDNNEQFF. Here the CDR3 DNA reads TGCGCCAGCAGCACGGACAACAATGAGCAGTTCTTC.

This CDR3 reads CASSGDSGANVLTF. In DNA, the CDR3 is TGTGCCAGCAGTGGAGACTCTGGGGCCAACGTCCTGACTTTC. V is TRBV2 and J is TRBJ2-6; D gene ambiguous. V was trimmed by 4 bases and J by 0 bases, leaving 4 bases between them. Germline V gives CDR1 SNHLY, CDR2 FYNNEI. The CDR3 loop spans 14 amino acids.

The chain couples TRBV3-1 (or the pseudogene TRBV3-2) to TRBJ2-7, with 7 bases identical to TRBD1. The germline CDR1 and CDR2 sequences are LGHDT and YNNKEL (reference sequence). The ends lost 1 base at V and 6 bases at J; junction bases unmatched: 6. CDR3 length: 14 amino acids. In DNA, the CDR3 is TGTGCCAGCAGCCAAGTCCAACAGGGGACCGAGCAGTACTTC. It specifies CASSQVQQGTEQYF.

The V gene is TRBV6-1, the J gene TRBJ1-5; 7 bases fit TRBD1. The trim removed 1 base at V and 6 bases at J, leaving 6 bases unmatched. The CDR3 extends over 15 amino acids. Germline loops: CDR1 MNHNS, CDR2 SASEGT. CDR3: CASSEGQGVAQPQHF. CDR3 in DNA: TGTGCCAGCAGTGAAGGGCAGGGGGTCGCTCAGCCCCAGCATTTT.

The chain has TRBV9 and TRBJ2-2; 13 bases are a match to TRBD2. The CDR3 runs 16 residues. Germline values: CDR1 SGDLS, CDR2 YYNGEE. V lost 0 bases and J lost 9; bases outside the gene matches: 5. CDR3 protein: CASSVGLAGGNRELFF. The CDR3, as DNA: TGTGCCAGCAGCGTAGGACTAGCGGGGGGCAACCGGGAGCTGTTTTTT.